This T cell receptor (beta chain) was obtained from a study of shared clonotypes between healthy human individuals. Caucasian adults living in Nashville, Tennessee, provided all samples. Only in-frame clones appear in the TCRdb table, and some are missing; sequencing was by immunoSEQ multiplex PCR. The table lists about 1.1 million clones, 60% to 80% of them singletons, with 0.89% in the top ten. Per germline, CDR1 SGDLS and CDR2 YYNGEE. CDR3 length: 13 residues. The V and J ends lost 1 base and 0 bases respectively, with 4 bases between them. The sequencing sample was made of memory CD4+ T cells from PBMCs. Subset here: CD45RA-negative fraction. The chain uses TRBV9 and TRBJ1-1; D remains unclear. The source is a man aged 18 to 29 in good health. Some clones in this sample may be carry-over from other donors' samples. CDR3 DNA: TGTGCCAGCAGCGTACAAATGAACACTGAAGCTTTCTTT. Translating gives CASSVQMNTEAFF.